This is a list of T cell receptor beta chains from one sample in a study of cytomegalovirus exposure and HLA in healthy donors. Sequenced by immunoSEQ multiplex PCR; TCRdb stores in-frame clones only, minus some. This sample has around 140,000 clones, with about 78% found just once. Sequences were obtained from PBMCs. The source is a man aged 45-60 years in good health and CMV-seropositive. Each CDR3 is given with its conserved first and last residue. The order of the fields is V gene, J gene, D gene, clone size, CDR3 protein, CDR3 DNA. The D gene is left open where the match is weak. Size is omitted from some rows. Given values are once, few, many or a class for expanded clones.

V gene: TRBV7-6
J gene: TRBJ2-2
D gene: .
clone size: .
CDR3 protein: CASSLDEGGSAGELFF
CDR3 DNA: TGTGCCAGCAGCCTTGACGAGGGGGGGTCCGCCGGGGAGCTGTTTTTT

V gene: TRBV7-2
J gene: TRBJ2-1
D gene: TRBD1
clone size: .
CDR3 protein: CASSLTTGSYNEQFF
CDR3 DNA: TGTGCCAGCAGCCTGACGACAGGGTCCTACAATGAGCAGTTCTTC

V gene: TRBV5-4
J gene: TRBJ2-5
D gene: TRBD1
clone size: .
CDR3 protein: CASSLGTDQETQYF
CDR3 DNA: TGTGCCAGCAGCTTAGGGACAGATCAAGAGACCCAGTACTTC

V gene: TRBV5-6
J gene: TRBJ1-1
D gene: TRBD1
clone size: .
CDR3 protein: CASSLGGGRGVTEAFF
CDR3 DNA: TGTGCCAGCAGCTTAGGAGGAGGCAGGGGGGTCACTGAAGCTTTCTTT

V gene: TRBV9
J gene: TRBJ2-3
D gene: .
clone size: .
CDR3 protein: CASSALVSDTQYF
CDR3 DNA: TGTGCCAGCAGCGCACTAGTATCAGATACGCAGTATTTT

V gene: TRBV7-2
J gene: TRBJ2-5
D gene: TRBD1
clone size: .
CDR3 protein: CASSWGQQETQYF
CDR3 DNA: TGTGCCAGCAGCTGGGGACAGCAAGAGACCCAGTACTTC

V gene: TRBV6-6
J gene: TRBJ2-3
D gene: TRBD1
clone size: few
CDR3 protein: CASEQGSDTQYF
CDR3 DNA: TGTGCCAGCGAACAGGGGTCGGATACGCAGTATTTT

V gene: TRBV29-1
J gene: TRBJ2-7
D gene: .
clone size: .
CDR3 protein: CSVLQGTYEQYF
CDR3 DNA: TGCAGCGTTCTCCAGGGCACCTACGAGCAGTACTTC

V gene: TRBV18
J gene: TRBJ1-1
D gene: TRBD1
clone size: once
CDR3 protein: CASSPKQGSNTEAFF
CDR3 DNA: TGTGCCAGCTCACCAAAACAGGGGTCGAACACTGAAGCTTTCTTT

V gene: TRBV5-1
J gene: TRBJ1-1
D gene: .
clone size: .
CDR3 protein: CASSLFTGSTNTGAFF
CDR3 DNA: TGCGCCAGCAGCTTATTTACGGGGTCGACGAACACTGGAGCTTTCTTT

V gene: TRBV27
J gene: TRBJ2-7
D gene: .
clone size: once
CDR3 protein: CASSLSWQGPYEQYF
CDR3 DNA: TGTGCCAGCAGTTTATCCTGGCAGGGCCCCTACGAGCAGTACTTC

V gene: TRBV5-1
J gene: TRBJ2-7
D gene: TRBD2
clone size: .
CDR3 protein: CASSLASGRSYEQYF
CDR3 DNA: TGCGCCAGCAGCTTGGCTAGCGGGAGGTCCTACGAGCAGTACTTC

V gene: TRBV19
J gene: TRBJ1-5
D gene: TRBD1
clone size: .
CDR3 protein: CASSLPNPGQGGQPQHF
CDR3 DNA: TGTGCCAGTAGTTTACCTAACCCGGGACAGGGTGGCCAGCCCCAGCATTTT

V gene: TRBV5-1
J gene: TRBJ2-7
D gene: TRBD2
clone size: .
CDR3 protein: CASSLIQIGTSGGRAYEQYF
CDR3 DNA: TGCGCCAGCAGCTTGATCCAAATTGGGACTAGCGGGGGAAGGGCCTACGAGCAGTACTTC

V gene: TRBV18
J gene: TRBJ2-5
D gene: TRBD1
clone size: .
CDR3 protein: CASSPDRVQETQYF
CDR3 DNA: TGTGCCAGCTCCCCGGACAGGGTCCAAGAGACCCAGTACTTC

V gene: TRBV5-1
J gene: TRBJ1-1
D gene: .
clone size: .
CDR3 protein: CASSLGHRDLTEAFF
CDR3 DNA: TGCGCCAGCAGCTTGGGTCATAGAGATCTCACTGAAGCTTTCTTT

V gene: TRBV5-1
J gene: TRBJ2-5
D gene: TRBD1
clone size: .
CDR3 protein: CASSSGPLRGTQETQYF
CDR3 DNA: TGCGCCAGCAGCTCAGGTCCACTCAGGGGGACCCAAGAGACCCAGTACTTC

V gene: TRBV7-9
J gene: TRBJ2-5
D gene: .
clone size: .
CDR3 protein: CASSLNAKETQYF
CDR3 DNA: TGTGCCAGCAGCTTAAATGCGAAGGAGACCCAGTACTTC

V gene: TRBV19
J gene: TRBJ1-1
D gene: TRBD1
clone size: .
CDR3 protein: CASSRQGWRTEAFF
CDR3 DNA: TGTGCCAGTAGTCGACAGGGATGGAGGACTGAAGCTTTCTTT

V gene: TRBV28
J gene: TRBJ2-2
D gene: .
clone size: .
CDR3 protein: CASSRGGAANTGELFF
CDR3 DNA: TGTGCCAGCAGTAGAGGGGGGGCCGCGAACACCGGGGAGCTGTTTTTT

V gene: TRBV5-1
J gene: TRBJ1-1
D gene: .
clone size: .
CDR3 protein: CASSRTQNTEAFF
CDR3 DNA: TGCGCCAGCAGCAGGACACAGAACACTGAAGCTTTCTTT

V gene: TRBV7-9
J gene: TRBJ1-3
D gene: .
clone size: few
CDR3 protein: CASSLSGSGNTIYF
CDR3 DNA: TGTGCCAGCAGCTTATCGGGCTCTGGAAACACCATATATTTT

V gene: TRBV7-9
J gene: TRBJ2-7
D gene: TRBD1
clone size: .
CDR3 protein: CASSRRTGEVEQYF
CDR3 DNA: TGTGCCAGCAGCCGACGGACAGGGGAGGTCGAGCAGTACTTC

V gene: TRBV4-3
J gene: TRBJ2-1
D gene: TRBD2
clone size: .
CDR3 protein: CASSPLAGVLSSYNEQFF
CDR3 DNA: TGCGCCAGCAGCCCACTAGCGGGAGTTCTAAGCTCCTACAATGAGCAGTTCTTC

V gene: TRBV7-7
J gene: TRBJ2-1
D gene: TRBD2
clone size: .
CDR3 protein: CASSLTGGHEQFF
CDR3 DNA: TGTGCTAGCAGCTTAACGGGAGGTCATGAGCAGTTCTTC

V gene: TRBV4-1
J gene: TRBJ2-5
D gene: .
clone size: many
CDR3 protein: CASSQVELRGPGTQYF
CDR3 DNA: TGCGCCAGCAGCCAAGTGGAGTTAAGGGGTCCGGGGACCCAGTACTTC

V gene: TRBV6-1
J gene: TRBJ1-2
D gene: .
clone size: .
CDR3 protein: CASSETGTGGYGYTF
CDR3 DNA: TGTGCCAGCAGTGAAACGGGAACCGGCGGCTATGGCTACACCTTC

V gene: TRBV9
J gene: TRBJ2-1
D gene: .
clone size: .
CDR3 protein: CASSVEPSAVEQFF
CDR3 DNA: TGTGCCAGCAGCGTAGAACCTAGCGCTGTTGAGCAGTTCTTC

V gene: TRBV5-1
J gene: TRBJ2-1
D gene: TRBD2
clone size: .
CDR3 protein: CASSLLPSGGAWNEQFF
CDR3 DNA: TGCGCCAGCAGCTTACTCCCTAGCGGGGGGGCCTGGAATGAGCAGTTCTTC